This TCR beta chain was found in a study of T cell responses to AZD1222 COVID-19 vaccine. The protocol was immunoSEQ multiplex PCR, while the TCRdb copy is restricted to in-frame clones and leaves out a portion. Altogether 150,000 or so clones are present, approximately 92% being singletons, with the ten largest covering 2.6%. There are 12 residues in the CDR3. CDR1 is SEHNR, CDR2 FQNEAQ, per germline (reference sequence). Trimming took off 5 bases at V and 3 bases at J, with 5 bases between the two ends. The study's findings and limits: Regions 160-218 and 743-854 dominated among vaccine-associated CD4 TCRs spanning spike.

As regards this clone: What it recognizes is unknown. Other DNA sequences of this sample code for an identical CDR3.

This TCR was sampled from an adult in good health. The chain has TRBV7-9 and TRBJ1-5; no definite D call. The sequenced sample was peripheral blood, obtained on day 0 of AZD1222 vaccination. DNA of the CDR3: TGTGCCAGCAGCCTCACCAATCAGCCCCAGCATTTT. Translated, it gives CASSLTNQPQHF.